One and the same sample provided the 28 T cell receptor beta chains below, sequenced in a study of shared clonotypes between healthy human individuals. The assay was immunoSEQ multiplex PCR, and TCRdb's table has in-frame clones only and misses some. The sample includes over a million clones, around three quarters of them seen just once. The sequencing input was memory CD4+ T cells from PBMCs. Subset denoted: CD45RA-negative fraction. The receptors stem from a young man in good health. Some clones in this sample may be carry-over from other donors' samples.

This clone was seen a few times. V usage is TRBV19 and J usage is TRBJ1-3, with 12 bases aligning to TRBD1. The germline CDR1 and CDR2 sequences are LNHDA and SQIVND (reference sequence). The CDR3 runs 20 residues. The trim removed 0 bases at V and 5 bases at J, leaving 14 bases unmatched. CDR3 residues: CASSIDPGTGGISGRNTIYF. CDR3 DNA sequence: TGTGCCAGTAGTATAGATCCGGGGACAGGGGGCATCTCTGGTCGAAACACCATATATTTT.

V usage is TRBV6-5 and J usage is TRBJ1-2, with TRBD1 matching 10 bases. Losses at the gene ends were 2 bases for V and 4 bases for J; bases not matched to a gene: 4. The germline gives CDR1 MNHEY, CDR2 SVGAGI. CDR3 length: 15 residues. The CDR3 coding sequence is TGTGCCAGCAGTTACGAGGGGACAGGGGCCTATGGCTACACCTTC. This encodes CASSYEGTGAYGYTF.

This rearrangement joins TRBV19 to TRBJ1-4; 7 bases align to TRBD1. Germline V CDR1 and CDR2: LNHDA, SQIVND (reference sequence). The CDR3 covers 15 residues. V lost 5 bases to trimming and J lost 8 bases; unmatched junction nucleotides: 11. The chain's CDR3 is CASSGTGTAREKLFF. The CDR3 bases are TGTGCCAGTAGTGGAACCGGGACAGCACGAGAAAAACTGTTTTTT.

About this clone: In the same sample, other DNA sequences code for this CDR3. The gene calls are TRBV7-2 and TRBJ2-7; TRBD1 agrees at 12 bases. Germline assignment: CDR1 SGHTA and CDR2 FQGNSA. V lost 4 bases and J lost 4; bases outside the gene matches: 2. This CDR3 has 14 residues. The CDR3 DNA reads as TGTGCCAGCAGCTGGGGACAGGGGGCTTACGAGCAGTACTTC. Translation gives CASSWGQGAYEQYF.

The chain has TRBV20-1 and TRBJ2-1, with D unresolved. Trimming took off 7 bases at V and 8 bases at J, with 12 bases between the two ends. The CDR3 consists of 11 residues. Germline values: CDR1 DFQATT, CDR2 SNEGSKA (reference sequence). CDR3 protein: CSGSQWDEQFF. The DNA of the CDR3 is TGCAGTGGGTCCCAATGGGATGAGCAGTTCTTC.

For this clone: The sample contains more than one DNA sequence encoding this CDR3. The CDR3 nucleotides are TGCGCCAGCAGCGCCGGAGACTCGTACAATGAGCAGTTCTTC. Residues: CASSAGDSYNEQFF. The rearrangement uses TRBV5-1 and TRBJ2-1; D is unclear. Trimming cost V 4 bases and J 4 bases, with 12 bases left between them. Germline assignment: CDR1 SGHRS and CDR2 YFSETQ. This CDR3 comprises 14 residues.

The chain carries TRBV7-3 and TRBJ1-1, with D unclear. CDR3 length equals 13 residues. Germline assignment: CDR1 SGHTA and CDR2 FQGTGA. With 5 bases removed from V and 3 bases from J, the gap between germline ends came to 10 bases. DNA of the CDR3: TGTGCCAGCAGCCCCGGAAGGGACACTGAAGCTTTCTTT. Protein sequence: CASSPGRDTEAFF. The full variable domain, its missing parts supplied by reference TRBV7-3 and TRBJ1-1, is GAGVSQTPSNKVTEKGKYVELRCDPISGHTALYWYRQSLGQGPEFLIYFQGTGAADDSGLPNDRFFAVRPEGSVSTLKIQRTERGDSAVYLCASSPGRDTEAFFGQGTRLTVV.

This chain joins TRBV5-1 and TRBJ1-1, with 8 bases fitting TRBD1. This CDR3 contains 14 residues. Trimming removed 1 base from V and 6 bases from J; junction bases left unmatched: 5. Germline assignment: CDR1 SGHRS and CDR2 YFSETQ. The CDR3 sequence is CASSLWTGSSEAFF. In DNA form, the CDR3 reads TGCGCCAGCAGCTTGTGGACAGGGAGTTCTGAAGCTTTCTTT.

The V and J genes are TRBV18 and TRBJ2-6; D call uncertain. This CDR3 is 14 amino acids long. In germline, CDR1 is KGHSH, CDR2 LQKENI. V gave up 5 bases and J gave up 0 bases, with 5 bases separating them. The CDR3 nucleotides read TGTGCCAGCTCATCCTACTCTGGGGCCAACGTCCTGACTTTC. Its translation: CASSSYSGANVLTF. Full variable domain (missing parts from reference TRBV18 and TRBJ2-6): NAGVMQNPRHLVRRRGQEARLRCSPMKGHSHVYWYRQLPEEGLKFMVYLQKENIIDESGMPKERFSAEFPKEGPSILRIQQVVRGDSAAYFCASSSYSGANVLTFGAGSRLTVL.

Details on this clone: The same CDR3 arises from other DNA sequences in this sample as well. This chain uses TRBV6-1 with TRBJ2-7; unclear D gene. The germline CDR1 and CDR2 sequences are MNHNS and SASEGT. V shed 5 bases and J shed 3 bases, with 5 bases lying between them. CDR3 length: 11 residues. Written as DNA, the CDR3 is TGTGCCAGCAGTCAACTCTACGAGCAGTACTTC. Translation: CASSQLYEQYF.

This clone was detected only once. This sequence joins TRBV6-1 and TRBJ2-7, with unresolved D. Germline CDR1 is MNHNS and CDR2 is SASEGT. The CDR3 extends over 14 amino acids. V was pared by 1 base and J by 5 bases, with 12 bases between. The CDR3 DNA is TGTGCCAGCAGTGAAGGTCGGGCGCTGAACGAGCAGTACTTC. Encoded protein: CASSEGRALNEQYF.

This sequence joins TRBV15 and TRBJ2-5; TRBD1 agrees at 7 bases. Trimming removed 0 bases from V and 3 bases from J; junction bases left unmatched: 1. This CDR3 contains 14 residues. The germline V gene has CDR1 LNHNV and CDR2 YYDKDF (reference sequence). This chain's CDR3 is CATSRDGQEETQYF. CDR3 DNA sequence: TGTGCCACCAGCAGAGATGGACAGGAAGAGACCCAGTACTTC.

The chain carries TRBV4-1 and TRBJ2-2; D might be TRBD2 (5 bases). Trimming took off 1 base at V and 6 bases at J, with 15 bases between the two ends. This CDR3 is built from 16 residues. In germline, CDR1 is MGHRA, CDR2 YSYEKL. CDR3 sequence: CASSQARADGAGELFF. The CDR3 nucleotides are TGCGCCAGCAGCCAAGCGCGAGCGGATGGGGCCGGGGAGCTGTTTTTT.

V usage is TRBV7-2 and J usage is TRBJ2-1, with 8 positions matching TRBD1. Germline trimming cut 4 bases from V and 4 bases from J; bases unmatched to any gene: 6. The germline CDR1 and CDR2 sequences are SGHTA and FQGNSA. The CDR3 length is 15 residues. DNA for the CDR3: TGTGCCAGCAGCTCCGGACAGGGAGGTTACAATGAGCAGTTCTTC. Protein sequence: CASSSGQGGYNEQFF.

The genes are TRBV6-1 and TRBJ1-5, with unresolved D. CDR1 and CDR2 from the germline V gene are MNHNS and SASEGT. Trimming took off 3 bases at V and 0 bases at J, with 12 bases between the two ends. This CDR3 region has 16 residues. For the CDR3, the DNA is TGTGCCAGCAGTGAGAGTCAGTCTTATAGCAATCAGCCCCAGCATTTT. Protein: CASSESQSYSNQPQHF.

The CDR3: CASRPADREAYEQYF. The CDR3 DNA sequence: TGTGCCAGCCGACCCGCGGACAGGGAAGCCTACGAGCAGTACTTC. The chain uses TRBV6-6 and TRBJ2-7, with TRBD1 matching 8 bases. The CDR3 is made up of 15 amino acids. J lost 2 bases, V lost 8 bases, and 11 bases had no gene match. Germline CDR1 is MNHNY and CDR2 is SVGAGI (reference sequence).

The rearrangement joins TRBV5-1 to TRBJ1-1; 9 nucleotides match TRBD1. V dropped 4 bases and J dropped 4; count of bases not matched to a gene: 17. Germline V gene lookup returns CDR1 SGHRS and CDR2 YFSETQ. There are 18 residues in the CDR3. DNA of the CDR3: TGCGCCAGCAGCCCAAGCATTAGGATGACAGGGGGGGCCACTGAAGCTTTCTTT. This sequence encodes CASSPSIRMTGGATEAFF.

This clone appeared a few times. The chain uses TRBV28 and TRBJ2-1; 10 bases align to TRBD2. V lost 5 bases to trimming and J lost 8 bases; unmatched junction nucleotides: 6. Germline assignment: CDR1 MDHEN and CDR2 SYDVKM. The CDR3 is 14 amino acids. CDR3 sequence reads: CASSASGSNDEQFF. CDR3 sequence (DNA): TGTGCCAGCAGTGCTAGCGGGAGTAATGATGAGCAGTTCTTC.

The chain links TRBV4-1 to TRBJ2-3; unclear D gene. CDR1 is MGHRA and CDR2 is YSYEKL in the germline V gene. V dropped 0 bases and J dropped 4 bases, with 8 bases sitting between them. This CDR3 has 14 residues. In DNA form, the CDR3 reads TGCGCCAGCAGCCAAGATCGTCGCGCAGATACGCAGTATTTT. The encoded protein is CASSQDRRADTQYF.

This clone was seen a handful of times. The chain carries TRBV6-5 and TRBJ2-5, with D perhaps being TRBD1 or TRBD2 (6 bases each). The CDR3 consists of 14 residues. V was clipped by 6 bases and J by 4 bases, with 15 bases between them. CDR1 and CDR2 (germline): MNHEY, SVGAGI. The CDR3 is CASSRRGVGETQYF. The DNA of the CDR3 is TGTGCCAGCAGCCGGAGGGGGGTGGGAGAGACCCAGTACTTC.

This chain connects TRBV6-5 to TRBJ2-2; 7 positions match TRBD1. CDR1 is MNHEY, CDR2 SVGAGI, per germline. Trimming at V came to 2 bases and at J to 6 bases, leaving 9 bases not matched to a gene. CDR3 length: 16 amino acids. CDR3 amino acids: CASSYLAGGLPGELFF. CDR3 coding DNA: TGTGCCAGCAGTTACCTGGCAGGGGGTTTACCCGGGGAGCTGTTTTTT.

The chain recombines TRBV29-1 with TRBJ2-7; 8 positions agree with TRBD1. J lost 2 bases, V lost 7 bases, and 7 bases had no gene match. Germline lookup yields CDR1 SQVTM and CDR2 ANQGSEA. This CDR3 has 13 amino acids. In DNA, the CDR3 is TGCAGCGCCATGGACAGGGTAGCCTACGAGCAGTACTTC. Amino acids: CSAMDRVAYEQYF.

The CDR3 is CASSLRQGASDTQYF. The CDR3 DNA reads TGTGCCAGCAGCCTCCGACAGGGGGCAAGTGATACGCAGTATTTT. V is TRBV11-3 and J is TRBJ2-3, with 10 bases matching TRBD1. CDR3 length: 15 amino acids. V lost 5 bases, J lost 6 bases, and 8 bases stayed unmatched. In germline, CDR1 is SGHNT, CDR2 YENEEA.

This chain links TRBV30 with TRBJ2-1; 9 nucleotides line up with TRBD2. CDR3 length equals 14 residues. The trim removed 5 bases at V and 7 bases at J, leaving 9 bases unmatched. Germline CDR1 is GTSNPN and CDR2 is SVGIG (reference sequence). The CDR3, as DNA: TGTGCCTGGTCCGGGACTAGCCTCCAGAATGAGCAGTTCTTC. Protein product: CAWSGTSLQNEQFF. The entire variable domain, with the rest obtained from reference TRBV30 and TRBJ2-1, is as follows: SQTIHQWPATLVQPVGSPLSLECTVEGTSNPNLYWYRQAAGRGLQLLFYSVGIGQISSEVPQNLSASRPQDRQFILSSKKLLLSDSGFYLCAWSGTSLQNEQFFGPGTRLTVL.

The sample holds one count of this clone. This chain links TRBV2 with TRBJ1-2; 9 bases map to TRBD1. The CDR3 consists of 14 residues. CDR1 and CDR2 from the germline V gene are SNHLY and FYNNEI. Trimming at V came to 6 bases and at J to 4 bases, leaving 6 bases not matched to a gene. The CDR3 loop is CASRPGQGTYGYTF. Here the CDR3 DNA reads TGTGCCAGCAGACCGGGACAGGGTACCTATGGCTACACCTTC.

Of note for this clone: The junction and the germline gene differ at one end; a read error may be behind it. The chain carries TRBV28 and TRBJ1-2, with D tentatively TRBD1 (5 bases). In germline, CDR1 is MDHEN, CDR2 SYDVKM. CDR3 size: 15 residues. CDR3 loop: CASSFIGAEGQTRHF. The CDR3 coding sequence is TGTGCCAGCAGTTTTATTGGGGCCGAGGGCCAAACCCGTCACTTC.

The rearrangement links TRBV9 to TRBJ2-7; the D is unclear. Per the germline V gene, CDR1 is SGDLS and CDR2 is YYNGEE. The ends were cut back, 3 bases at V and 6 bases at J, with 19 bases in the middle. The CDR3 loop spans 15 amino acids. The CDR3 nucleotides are TGTGCCAGCAGCGCCGAGGCGACGCCCCGGCGCGAGCAGTACTTC. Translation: CASSAEATPRREQYF. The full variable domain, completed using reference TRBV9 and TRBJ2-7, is DSGVTQTPKHLITATGQRVTLRCSPRSGDLSVYWYQQSLDQGLQFLIQYYNGEERAKGNILERFSAQQFPDLHSELNLSSLELGDSALYFCASSAEATPRREQYFGPGTRLTVT.

In DNA form, the CDR3 reads TGTGCCAGCAGCTTAGGCAGTGGAGTGGGGGGCTACACCTTC. It translates to CASSLGSGVGGYTF. V gene TRBV13 combines with J gene TRBJ1-2, with no clear D. CDR3 length: 14 residues. CDR1 PRHDT and CDR2 FYEKMQ come from the germline V gene (reference sequence). Deletions cut 0 bases from V and 8 bases from J, with 13 bases between.